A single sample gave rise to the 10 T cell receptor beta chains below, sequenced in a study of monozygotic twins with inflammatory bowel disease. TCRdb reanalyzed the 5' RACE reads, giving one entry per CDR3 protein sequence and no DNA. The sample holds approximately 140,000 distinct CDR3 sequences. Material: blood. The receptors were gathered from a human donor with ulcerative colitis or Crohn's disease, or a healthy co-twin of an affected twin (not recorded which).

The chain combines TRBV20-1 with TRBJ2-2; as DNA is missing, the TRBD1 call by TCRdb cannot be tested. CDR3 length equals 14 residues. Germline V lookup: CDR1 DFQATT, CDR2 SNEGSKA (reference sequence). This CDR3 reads CSSPGPLNTGELFF.

CDR3 in amino acids: CASSSAGQDTDTQYF. The chain uses TRBV7-2 and TRBJ2-3; the D gene TCRdb calls, TRBD1, cannot be checked with no DNA. CDR3 length: 15 amino acids. Germline V gives CDR1 SGHTA, CDR2 FQGNSA.

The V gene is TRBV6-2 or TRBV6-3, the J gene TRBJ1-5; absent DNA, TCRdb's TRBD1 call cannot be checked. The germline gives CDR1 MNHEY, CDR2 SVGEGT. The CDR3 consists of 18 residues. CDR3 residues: CASSELGPGTGGVRPQHF.

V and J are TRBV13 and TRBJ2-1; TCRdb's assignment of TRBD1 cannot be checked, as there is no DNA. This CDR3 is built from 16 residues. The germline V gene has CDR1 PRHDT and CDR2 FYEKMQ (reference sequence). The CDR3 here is CASSPAMAGGWNEQFF. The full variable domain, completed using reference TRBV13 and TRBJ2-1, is AAGVIQSPRHLIKEKRETATLKCYPIPRHDTVYWYQQGPGQDPQFLISFYEKMQSDKGSIPDRFSAQQFSDYHSELNMSSLELGDSALYFCASSPAMAGGWNEQFFGPGTRLTVL.

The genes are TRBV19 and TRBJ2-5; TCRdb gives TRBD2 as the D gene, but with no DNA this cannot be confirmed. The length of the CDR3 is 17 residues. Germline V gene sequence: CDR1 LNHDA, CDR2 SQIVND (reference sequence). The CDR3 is CASSTRGMGGAKETQYF. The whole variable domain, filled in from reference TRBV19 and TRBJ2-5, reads DGGITQSPKYLFRKEGQNVTLSCEQNLNHDAMYWYRQDPGQGLRLIYYSQIVNDFQKGDIAEGYSVSREKKESFPLTVTSAQKNPTAFYLCASSTRGMGGAKETQYFGPGTRLLVL.

The CDR3 spells CASSLATGAGELFF. The gene calls are TRBV7-8 and TRBJ2-2; checking the TCRdb D call of TRBD1 is not possible without DNA. Germline V gene sequence: CDR1 SGHVS, CDR2 FQNEAQ. CDR3 length: 14 residues.

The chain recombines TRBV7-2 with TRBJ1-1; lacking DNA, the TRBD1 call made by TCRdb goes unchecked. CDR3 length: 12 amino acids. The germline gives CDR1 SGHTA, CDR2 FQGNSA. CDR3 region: CASSPGLTEAFF.

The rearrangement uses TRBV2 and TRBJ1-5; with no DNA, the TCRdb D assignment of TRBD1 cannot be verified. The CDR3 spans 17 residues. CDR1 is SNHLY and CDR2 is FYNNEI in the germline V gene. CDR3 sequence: CASSPRYRGYSNQPQHF.

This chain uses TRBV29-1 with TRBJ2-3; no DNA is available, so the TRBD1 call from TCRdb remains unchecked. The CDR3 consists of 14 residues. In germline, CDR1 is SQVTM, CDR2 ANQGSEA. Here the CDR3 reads CSVGTGDLTDTQYF.

The CDR3 sequence: CASSFKTGGNEQFF. The chain is built from TRBV5-1 and TRBJ2-1; TCRdb names TRBD1, which stays unverified in the absence of DNA. Looked up from germline, CDR1 is SGHRS and CDR2 is YFSETQ. This CDR3 region has 14 residues.